This T cell receptor (beta chain) was obtained from a study of T cells in localized non-small cell lung cancer. The germline V gene has CDR1 SQVTM and CDR2 ANQGSEA. The CDR3 contains 14 residues. The germline V and J ends were trimmed by 1 base and 10 bases, with 18 bases remaining between them. Study-level points and caveats: Uninvolved adjacent lung had the highest recorded T cell clonality, with tumor below it. A median of roughly 52 of the top 100 tumor clones appeared in adjacent lung, which was paired and uninvolved. There was an association of higher blood T cell density with longer overall survival. Only one tumor region went through sequencing, so heterogeneity may still be there.

Using immunoSEQ multiplex PCR, the repertoire was profiled, and TCRdb retains in-frame clones only, with some absent. The sample has 820 or so clones, 25% to 30% seen once. Regarding this clone: The antigen is undetermined.

The sequencing used lung tumor tissue, collected before any cancer treatment. The chain uses TRBV29-1 and TRBJ2-3, with D hard to call. This TCR was sampled from a male donor at least 60 years old with stage III lung adenocarcinoma. The CDR3 region is CSVEGRAPLSAQYF. DNA for the CDR3: TGCAGCGTTGAAGGTAGGGCTCCCCTCTCAGCGCAGTATTTT.